This T cell receptor (beta chain) appears in the sequencing data of a study of regulatory T cells in long-lasting Graves disease. iRepertoire HTBI primers and Arm-PCR of CDR3 regions built TCR beta libraries. TCRdb itself ran the multiplex PCR reads through MiXCR, one entry per CDR3 protein. The table includes a few hundred thousand distinct CDR3 sequences, roughly a quarter detected once. Study observations and caveats: Among persistent patients, a larger number of public clonotypes were shared (roughly 2,900) than among newly diagnosed patients (under 1,000). Segments TRBV28, TRBJ1-2 and TRBJ2-5 showed preferential usage in persistent disease. Persistent Graves' disease cases displayed lower TCR diversity than newly diagnosed ones.

To note about this clonotype: The antigen is not known. A junction boundary mismatches the germline segment, possibly from a read error.

CDR3 size: 14 residues. Germline V lookup: CDR1 SQVTM, CDR2 ANQGSEA. Described time point: persistent/refractory GD, antithyroid drugs over 5 years with positive TRAb. Extracted RNA from PBMCs served as the source of the TCR library. Sequenced here: peripheral blood mononuclear cells (PBMCs), sampled when the disease was refractory, from a patient treated with antithyroid drugs. The receptor comes from a female donor with Graves disease. V usage is TRBV29-1 and J usage is TRBJ2-2, with D possibly matching TRBD1 (6 bases). CDR3 protein: CSVVRQGNIGELFF. The CDR3 DNA sequence: TGCAGCGTTGTCCGGCAGGGGAACATCGGGGAGCTGTTTTTT.